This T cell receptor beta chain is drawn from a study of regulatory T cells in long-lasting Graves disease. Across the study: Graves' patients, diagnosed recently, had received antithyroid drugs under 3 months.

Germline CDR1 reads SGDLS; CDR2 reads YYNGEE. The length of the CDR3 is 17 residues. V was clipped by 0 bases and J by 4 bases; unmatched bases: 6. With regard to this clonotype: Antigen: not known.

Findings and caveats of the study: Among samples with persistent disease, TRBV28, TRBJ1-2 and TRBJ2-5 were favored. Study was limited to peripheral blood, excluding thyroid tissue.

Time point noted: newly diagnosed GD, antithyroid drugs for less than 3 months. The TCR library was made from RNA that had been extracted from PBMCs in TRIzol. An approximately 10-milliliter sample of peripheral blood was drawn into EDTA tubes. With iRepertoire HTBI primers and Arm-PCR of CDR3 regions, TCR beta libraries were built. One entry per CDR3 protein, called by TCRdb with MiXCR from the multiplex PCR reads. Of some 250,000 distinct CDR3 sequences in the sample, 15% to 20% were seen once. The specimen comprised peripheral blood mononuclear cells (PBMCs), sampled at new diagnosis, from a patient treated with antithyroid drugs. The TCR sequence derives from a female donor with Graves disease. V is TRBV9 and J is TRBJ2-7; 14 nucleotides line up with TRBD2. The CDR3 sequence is CASSVEGTSGSLYEQYF. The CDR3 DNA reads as TGTGCCAGCAGCGTAGAGGGGACTAGCGGGAGCCTATACGAGCAGTACTTC.